The clone carrying this T cell receptor beta chain was detected only a few times. What it recognizes is unknown. The library was built from 400 ng RNA with molecular barcoded adaptors for alpha/delta and beta/gamma chains. MiXCR was run by TCRdb on the reads, yielding one entry per CDR3 protein. The sample lists some 38,000 distinct CDR3 sequences, 12% occurring once. This record comes from a study of read filtering for tumor transcriptome and immune sequencing. Germline CDR1 SGHDT, CDR2 YYEEEE. Trimming removed 4 bases from V and 9 bases from J, with 13 bases in between. The CDR3 sequence is 12 residues long. Notes on the study in general: The sorted CD138-negative fraction was a mixed bone marrow immune population, not purified T cells.

This sequence was found in a donor aged 40 or over with multiple myeloma. Sequencing input: a population of CD138-negative cells sorted from bone marrow. The rearrangement links TRBV5-6 to TRBJ1-1, with D hard to call. The CDR3 DNA reads TGTGCCAGCAGCCTCGGGTGGGCCCAAGCTTTCTTT. Residues: CASSLGWAQAFF. Looking up the rest from reference TRBV5-6 and TRBJ1-1 gives the full variable domain: DAGVTQSPTHLIKTRGQQVTLRCSPKSGHDTVSWYQQALGQGPQFIFQYYEEEERQRGNFPDRFSGHQFPNYSSELNVNALLLGDSALYLCASSLGWAQAFFGQGTRLTVV.